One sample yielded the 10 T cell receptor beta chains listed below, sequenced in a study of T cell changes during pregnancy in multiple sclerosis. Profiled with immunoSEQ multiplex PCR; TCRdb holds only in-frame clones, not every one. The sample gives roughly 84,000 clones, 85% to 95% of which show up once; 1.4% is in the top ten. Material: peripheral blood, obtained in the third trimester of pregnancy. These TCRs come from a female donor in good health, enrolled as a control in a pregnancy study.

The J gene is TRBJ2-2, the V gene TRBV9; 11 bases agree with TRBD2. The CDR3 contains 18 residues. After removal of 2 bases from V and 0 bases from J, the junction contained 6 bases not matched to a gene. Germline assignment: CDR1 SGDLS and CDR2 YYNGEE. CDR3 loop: CASSVTGLAAANTGELFF. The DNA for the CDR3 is TGTGCCAGCAGCGTGACGGGACTAGCGGCAGCGAACACCGGGGAGCTGTTTTTT.

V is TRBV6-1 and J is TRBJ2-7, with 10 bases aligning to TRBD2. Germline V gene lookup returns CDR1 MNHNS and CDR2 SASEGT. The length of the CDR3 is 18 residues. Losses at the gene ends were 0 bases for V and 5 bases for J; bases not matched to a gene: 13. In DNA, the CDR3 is TGTGCCAGCAGTGAAGCGGGTTCTTACGGTAGCGGGAGGCACGAGCAGTACTTC. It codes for CASSEAGSYGSGRHEQYF.

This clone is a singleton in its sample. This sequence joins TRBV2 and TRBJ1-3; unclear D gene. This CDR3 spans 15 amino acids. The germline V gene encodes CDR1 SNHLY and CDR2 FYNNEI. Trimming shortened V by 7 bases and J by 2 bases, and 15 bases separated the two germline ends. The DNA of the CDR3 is TGTGCCAGCATTGACTTCGGAGGCCCTGGAAACACCATATATTTT. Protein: CASIDFGGPGNTIYF.

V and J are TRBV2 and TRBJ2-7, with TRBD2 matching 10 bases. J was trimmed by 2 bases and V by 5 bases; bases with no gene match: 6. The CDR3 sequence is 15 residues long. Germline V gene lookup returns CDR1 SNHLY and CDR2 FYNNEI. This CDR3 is CASSPLLAGAYEQYF. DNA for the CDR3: TGTGCCAGCAGTCCTCTCCTAGCGGGAGCCTACGAGCAGTACTTC.

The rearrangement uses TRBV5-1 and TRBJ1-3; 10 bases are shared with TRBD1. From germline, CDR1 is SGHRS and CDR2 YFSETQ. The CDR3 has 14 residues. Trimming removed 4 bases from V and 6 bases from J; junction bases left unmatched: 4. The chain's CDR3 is CASSTDRGKNTIYF. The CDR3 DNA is TGCGCCAGCAGCACGGACAGGGGGAAAAACACCATATATTTT.

The CDR3 sequence is CASSVGGSSGSSGETQYF. The CDR3 DNA reads TGTGCCAGCAGCGTAGGAGGATCTAGCGGGAGCTCTGGAGAGACCCAGTACTTC. The chain links TRBV9 to TRBJ2-5; TRBD2 aligns across 10 bases. Germline CDR1 is SGDLS and CDR2 is YYNGEE. The CDR3 has 18 residues. The junction had 12 bases not matched to a gene; V was cut back by 0 bases and J by 4 bases.

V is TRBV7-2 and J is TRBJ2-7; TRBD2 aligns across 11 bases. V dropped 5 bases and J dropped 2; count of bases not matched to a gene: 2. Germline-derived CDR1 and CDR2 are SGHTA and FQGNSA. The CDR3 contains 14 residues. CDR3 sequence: CASSLSGRAYEQYF. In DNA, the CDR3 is TGTGCCAGCAGCCTTAGCGGGAGGGCCTACGAGCAGTACTTC. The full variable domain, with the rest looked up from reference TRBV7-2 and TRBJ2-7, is GAGVSQSPSNKVTEKGKDVELRCDPISGHTALYWYRQSLGQGLEFLIYFQGNSAPDKSGLPSDRFSAERTGGSVSTLTIQRTQQEDSAVYLCASSLSGRAYEQYFGPGTRLTVT.

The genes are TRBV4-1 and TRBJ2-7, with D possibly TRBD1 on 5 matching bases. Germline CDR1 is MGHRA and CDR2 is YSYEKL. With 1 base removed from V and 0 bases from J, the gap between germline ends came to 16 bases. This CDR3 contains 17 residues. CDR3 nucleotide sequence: TGCGCCAGCAGCCAAGTTTTTGACAGCAAAAACTCCTACGAGCAGTACTTC. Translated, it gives CASSQVFDSKNSYEQYF.

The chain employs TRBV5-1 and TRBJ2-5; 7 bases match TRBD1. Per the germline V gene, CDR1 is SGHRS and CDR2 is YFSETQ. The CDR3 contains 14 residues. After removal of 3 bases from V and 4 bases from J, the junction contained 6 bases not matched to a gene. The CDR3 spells CASSSPTGAETQYF. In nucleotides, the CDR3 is TGCGCCAGCAGCTCCCCCACAGGGGCAGAGACCCAGTACTTC.

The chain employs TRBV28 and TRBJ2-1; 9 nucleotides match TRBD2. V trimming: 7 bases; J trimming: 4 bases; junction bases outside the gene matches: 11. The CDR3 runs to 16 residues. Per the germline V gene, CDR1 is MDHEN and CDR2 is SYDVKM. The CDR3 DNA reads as TGTGCCAGCATCGGCAGCGGGACTAGCAAGTACAATGAGCAGTTCTTC. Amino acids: CASIGSGTSKYNEQFF.